These 10 T cell receptor beta chains share one sample of origin, sequenced in a study of response to subunit inactivated influenza vaccine. TCRdb itself ran the RT-PCR reads through MiXCR, one entry per CDR3 protein. The data contain around 760,000 distinct CDR3 sequences, about 15% of them singletons. This sample comprised PBMCs from blood, obtained 14 days before vaccination. All receptors come from a man between 50 and 59 years old who received an inactivated influenza vaccine.

The chain carries TRBV6-1 and TRBJ1-1; 8 bases align to TRBD1. Trimming cost V 0 bases and J 3 bases; bases outside gene matches: 6. Germline CDR1 reads MNHNS; CDR2 reads SASEGT. CDR3 size: 16 residues. Written as DNA, the CDR3 is TGTGCCAGCAGTGAAGCGGCAGGGGGCGAAGACACTGAAGCTTTCTTT. It is translated as CASSEAAGGEDTEAFF.

The chain uses TRBV20-1 and TRBJ2-1; 9 positions agree with TRBD2. The junction had 9 bases not matched to a gene; V was cut back by 0 bases and J by 6 bases. The germline gives CDR1 DFQATT, CDR2 SNEGSKA (reference sequence). There are 16 residues in the CDR3. This CDR3 is CSARDGLAGIFNEQFF. CDR3 nucleotide sequence: TGCAGTGCTAGAGATGGGCTAGCGGGAATATTCAATGAGCAGTTCTTC.

This clonotype was detected only a few times. V usage is TRBV29-1 and J usage is TRBJ2-7; 8 bases line up with TRBD1. Germline CDR1 and CDR2: SQVTM and ANQGSEA. V lost 4 bases and J lost 0; bases outside the gene matches: 2. The CDR3 runs 13 residues. As DNA, the CDR3 is TGCAGCGTTGTGGACAGGGACTCCTACGAGCAGTACTTC. As protein: CSVVDRDSYEQYF.

This clonotype was picked up a small number of times. The chain is built from TRBV20-1 and TRBJ2-7, with D unclear. The CDR3 is 11 amino acids. Germline-derived CDR1 and CDR2 are DFQATT and SNEGSKA (reference sequence). V was trimmed by 6 bases and J by 1 base, leaving 7 bases between them. The CDR3 DNA follows: TGCAGTGCGAGTAGGTCCTACGAGCAGTACTTC. Its translation is CSASRSYEQYF.

The J gene is TRBJ1-1, the V gene TRBV3-1, with 8 bases matching TRBD1. V lost 4 bases, J lost 5 bases, and 6 bases stayed unmatched. This CDR3 spans 14 amino acids. From germline, CDR1 is LGHDT and CDR2 YNNKEL (reference sequence). The CDR3 is CASSPWDRRTEAFF. In nucleotides, the CDR3 is TGTGCCAGCAGCCCTTGGGACAGGAGGACTGAAGCTTTCTTT.

The chain couples TRBV9 to TRBJ2-2; 8 positions agree with TRBD1. Germline V CDR1 and CDR2: SGDLS, YYNGEE. The V and J ends lost 0 bases and 8 bases, in that order; junction bases with no gene match: 9. The CDR3 sequence is 16 residues long. Written as DNA, the CDR3 is TGTGCCAGCAGCGTAGCAATGCAGGGGGCCGGGGGGGAGCTGTTTTTT. Translation: CASSVAMQGAGGELFF.

The chain is built from TRBV29-1 and TRBJ2-7; D is possibly TRBD1 (6 bases). Germline V gene sequence: CDR1 SQVTM, CDR2 ANQGSEA. The CDR3 covers 13 residues. Trimming pared 7 bases from V and 5 bases from J, leaving 18 bases between. CDR3 DNA sequence: TGCAGCGGTGCGACAGGTAGGGTAAACGAGCAGTACTTC. This gives the protein CSGATGRVNEQYF.

This clonotype was seen a few times. The rearrangement uses TRBV6-1 and TRBJ2-5; 9 nucleotides align to TRBD1. The CDR3 is 13 amino acids. Losses at the gene ends were 5 bases for V and 7 bases for J; bases not matched to a gene: 5. Germline-derived CDR1 and CDR2 are MNHNS and SASEGT. The CDR3 is CASSRTGVGTQYF. In DNA, the CDR3 is TGTGCCAGCAGTAGGACAGGGGTGGGGACCCAGTACTTC.

The CDR3 loop reads CASSQGGGSQPQHF. The CDR3 region has the DNA TGTGCCAGCAGCCAAGGTGGGGGGAGCCAGCCCCAGCATTTT. The rearrangement uses TRBV3-1 and TRBJ1-5; D possibly corresponds to TRBD1 (5 bases). V was shortened by 1 base and J by 7 bases, with 11 bases between the two germline ends. The CDR3 length is 14 residues. In germline, CDR1 is LGHDT, CDR2 YNNKEL (reference sequence).

V and J are TRBV5-1 and TRBJ1-6; possibly TRBD1 for D (6 bases). The germline V gene has CDR1 SGHRS and CDR2 YFSETQ. The CDR3 sequence is 17 residues long. V lost 2 bases to trimming and J lost 2 bases, with 14 bases between them. Here the CDR3 DNA reads TGCGCCAGCAGCTTCGCGACAGGTAGCACCTATAATTCACCCCTCCACTTT. Encoded protein: CASSFATGSTYNSPLHF.